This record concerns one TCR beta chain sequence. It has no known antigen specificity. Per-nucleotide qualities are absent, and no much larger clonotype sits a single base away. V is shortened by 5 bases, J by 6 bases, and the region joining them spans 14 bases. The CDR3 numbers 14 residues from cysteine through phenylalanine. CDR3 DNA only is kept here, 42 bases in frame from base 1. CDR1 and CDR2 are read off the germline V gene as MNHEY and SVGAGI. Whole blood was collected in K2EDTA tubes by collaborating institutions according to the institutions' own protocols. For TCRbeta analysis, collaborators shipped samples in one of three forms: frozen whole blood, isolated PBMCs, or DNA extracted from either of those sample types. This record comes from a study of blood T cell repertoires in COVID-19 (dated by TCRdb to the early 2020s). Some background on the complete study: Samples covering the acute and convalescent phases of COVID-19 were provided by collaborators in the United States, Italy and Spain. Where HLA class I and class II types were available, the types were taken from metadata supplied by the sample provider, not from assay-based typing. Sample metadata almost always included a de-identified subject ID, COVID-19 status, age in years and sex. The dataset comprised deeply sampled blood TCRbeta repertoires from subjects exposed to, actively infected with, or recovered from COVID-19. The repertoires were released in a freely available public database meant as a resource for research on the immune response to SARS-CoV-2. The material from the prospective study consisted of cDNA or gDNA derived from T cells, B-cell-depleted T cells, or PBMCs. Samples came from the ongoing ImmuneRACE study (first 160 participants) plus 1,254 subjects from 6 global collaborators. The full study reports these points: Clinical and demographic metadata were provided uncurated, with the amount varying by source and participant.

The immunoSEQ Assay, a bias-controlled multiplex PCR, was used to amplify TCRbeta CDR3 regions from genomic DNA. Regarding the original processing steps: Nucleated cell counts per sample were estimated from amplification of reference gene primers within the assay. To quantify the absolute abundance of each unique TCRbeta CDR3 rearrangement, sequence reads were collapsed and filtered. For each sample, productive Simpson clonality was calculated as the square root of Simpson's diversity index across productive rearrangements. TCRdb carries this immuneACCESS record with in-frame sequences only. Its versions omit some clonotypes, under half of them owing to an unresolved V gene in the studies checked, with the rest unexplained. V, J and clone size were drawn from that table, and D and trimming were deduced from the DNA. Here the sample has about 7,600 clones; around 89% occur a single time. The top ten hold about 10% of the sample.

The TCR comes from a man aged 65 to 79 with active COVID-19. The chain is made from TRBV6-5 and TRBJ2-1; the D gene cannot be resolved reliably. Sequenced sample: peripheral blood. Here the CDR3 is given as CASSPPERSNEQFF. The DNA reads TGTGCCAGCAGTCCGCCGGAGAGAAGCAATGAGCAGTTCTTC.